Listed here are 11 T cell receptor beta chains from one sample, sequenced in a study of response to subunit inactivated influenza vaccine. TCRdb itself ran the RT-PCR reads through MiXCR, one entry per CDR3 protein. The sample holds around 490,000 distinct CDR3 sequences, approximately 7.6% seen once. The input for sequencing was PBMCs from blood, taken roughly 24 months after vaccination. All receptors derive from a man aged 50-75 years who received an inactivated influenza vaccine.

The table lists this clonotype with a few counts. The J gene is TRBJ2-5, the V gene TRBV12-3 or TRBV12-4, with 15 bases matching TRBD2. Trimming cost V 7 bases and J 6 bases; bases outside gene matches: 6. The CDR3 length is 15 residues. CDR3 sequence reads: CASTMGLAGGKTQYF. In DNA, the CDR3 is TGTGCCAGCACCATGGGACTAGCGGGAGGAAAGACCCAGTACTTC.

Written as DNA, the CDR3 is TGTGCCAGCAGCCGAGGACAGAGCACCGGGGAGCTGTTTTTT. This codes for CASSRGQSTGELFF. This rearrangement joins TRBV7-9 to TRBJ2-2; a weak D match, TRBD1 (6 bases). The CDR3 runs 14 residues. Per the germline V gene, CDR1 is SEHNR and CDR2 is FQNEAQ (reference sequence). V was shortened by 5 bases and J by 4 bases, with 11 bases between the two germline ends.

This clonotype has a count of ten or more. This chain uses TRBV29-1 with TRBJ2-2; perhaps D is TRBD1 or TRBD2 (5 bases each). The V gene lost 2 bases and the J gene lost 7 bases, with 14 bases spanning the gap. Germline assignment: CDR1 SQVTM and CDR2 ANQGSEA. The CDR3 extends over 14 amino acids. In nucleotides, the CDR3 is TGCAGCGTTGAACAGGGTAACGGAGGCGGGGAGCTGTTTTTT. Translating gives CSVEQGNGGGELFF.

This clonotype has more than one count but fewer than ten. The genes are TRBV5-6 and TRBJ1-2, with D perhaps TRBD1 (6 bases). The V end lost 0 bases, the J end lost 1 base, and 16 bases lay between the germline ends. The V gene's germline CDR1 is SGHDT and CDR2 YYEEEE. This CDR3 is 17 amino acids long. Here the CDR3 reads CASSLAPSGTHNYGYTF. In nucleotides, the CDR3 is TGTGCCAGCAGCTTGGCCCCGTCTGGGACACATAACTATGGCTACACCTTC.

In this sample, this clonotype turned up many times. The J gene is TRBJ2-7, the V gene TRBV15, with D perhaps matching TRBD1 or TRBD2 (5 bases each). This CDR3 is 17 amino acids long. Germline V gene data show CDR1 as LNHNV and CDR2 as YYDKDF (reference sequence). Trimming stripped 0 bases from V and 4 bases from J, with 19 bases between. CDR3 region: CATSRDQAGSWAYEQYF. CDR3 sequence (DNA): TGTGCCACCAGCAGAGATCAAGCAGGGAGTTGGGCTTACGAGCAGTACTTC.

The V gene is TRBV5-1, the J gene TRBJ1-2; weak D call: TRBD1 (5 bases). Per germline, CDR1 SGHRS and CDR2 YFSETQ. The CDR3 is 13 residues long. Trimming removed 6 bases from V and 8 bases from J, with 17 bases in between. The CDR3 DNA sequence: TGCGCCAGCACTCCGGGGATTGGGGCCGGCTACACCTTC. Encoded protein: CASTPGIGAGYTF.

This clonotype was counted many times. The V and J genes are TRBV5-1 and TRBJ2-3, with D tentatively TRBD2 (5 bases). This CDR3 contains 15 residues. Deletions cut 0 bases from V and 2 bases from J, with 10 bases between. CDR1 is SGHRS, CDR2 YFSETQ, per germline. The CDR3 nucleotides read TGCGCCAGCAGCTTGGAGGAGGCCTACACAGATACGCAGTATTTT. Translated, it gives CASSLEEAYTDTQYF.

The CDR3 is CASSTRTRDYNEQFF. The CDR3 nucleotides read TGTGCCAGCAGCACCCGGACTAGGGACTACAATGAGCAGTTCTTC. V usage is TRBV7-9 and J usage is TRBJ2-1; 7 nucleotides match TRBD2. The germline gives CDR1 SEHNR, CDR2 FQNEAQ (reference sequence). The CDR3 extends over 15 amino acids. The J segment lost 3 bases and the V segment lost 5 bases, leaving 7 bases of the junction unmatched.

The chain is built from TRBV29-1 and TRBJ2-3; unclear D gene. The V end was cut by 1 base, the J end by 1 base, with 12 bases between. Germline V CDR1 and CDR2: SQVTM, ANQGSEA. CDR3 size: 15 residues. This chain's CDR3 is CSVEGSMWGTDTQYF. For the CDR3, the DNA is TGCAGCGTTGAAGGTAGCATGTGGGGCACAGATACGCAGTATTTT.

This clonotype was counted between two and nine times. The chain couples TRBV12-3 or TRBV12-4 to TRBJ2-5; D not resolved. The CDR3 is 13 amino acids. Trimming shortened V by 3 bases and J by 3 bases, and 8 bases separated the two germline ends. The CDR3 DNA follows: TGTGCCAGCAGTTTTAATATAGAAGAGACCCAGTACTTC. Encoded protein: CASSFNIEETQYF.

This clonotype was detected ten times or more. The CDR3 nucleotides are TGTGCCAGTAGTCGAGAAAGGACAGCAGAAGCTTTCTTT. Amino acids: CASSRERTAEAFF. J is TRBJ1-1 and V is TRBV19; TRBD1 might be the D (6 bases). V shed 5 bases and J shed 8 bases, with 15 bases lying between them. The germline V gene encodes CDR1 LNHDA and CDR2 SQIVND (reference sequence). The CDR3 runs 13 residues.